The clone carrying this T cell receptor (beta chain) was detected a few times. The antigen remains unidentified. A single record per CDR3 protein comes from TCRdb applying MiXCR to the 5' RACE reads. This sample has 750,000 to 850,000 distinct CDR3 sequences; 12% occur once, and the top ten carry just over 0.5%. Germline assignment: CDR1 SGHRS and CDR2 YFSETQ. CDR3 length: 15 amino acids. V was trimmed by 0 bases and J by 3 bases, leaving 13 bases between them. These data originate in a study of CD8 T cells in ankylosing spondylitis. Study-level results: Made up of 7 to 9 highly homologous variants, a TCR beta motif appeared characteristic of ankylosing spondylitis blood.

The clonotype originates from a male donor with ankylosing spondylitis. The chain uses TRBV5-1 and TRBJ2-7; D gene uncertain. The sample was blood, either unsorted or a sorted T cell fraction (not recorded which). The CDR3 DNA reads TGCGCCAGCAGCTTGGGACCCGCCGAAGGCTACGAGCAGTACTTC. This gives the protein CASSLGPAEGYEQYF. Drawing the rest from reference TRBV5-1 and TRBJ2-7, the complete variable domain is KAGVTQTPRYLIKTRGQQVTLSCSPISGHRSVSWYQQTPGQGLQFLFEYFSETQRNKGNFPGRFSGRQFSNSRSEMNVSTLELGDSALYLCASSLGPAEGYEQYFGPGTRLTVT.